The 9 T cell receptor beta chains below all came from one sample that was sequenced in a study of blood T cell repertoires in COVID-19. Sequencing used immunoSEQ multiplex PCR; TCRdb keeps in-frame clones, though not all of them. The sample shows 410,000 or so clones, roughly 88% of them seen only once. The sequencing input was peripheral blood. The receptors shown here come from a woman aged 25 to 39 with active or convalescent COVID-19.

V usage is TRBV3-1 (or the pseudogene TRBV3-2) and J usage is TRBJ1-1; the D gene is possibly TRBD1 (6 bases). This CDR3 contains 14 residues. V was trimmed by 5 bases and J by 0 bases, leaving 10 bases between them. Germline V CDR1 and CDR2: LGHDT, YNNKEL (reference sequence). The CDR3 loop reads CASSETGLNTEAFF. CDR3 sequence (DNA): TGTGCCAGCAGCGAGACAGGCTTGAACACTGAAGCTTTCTTT.

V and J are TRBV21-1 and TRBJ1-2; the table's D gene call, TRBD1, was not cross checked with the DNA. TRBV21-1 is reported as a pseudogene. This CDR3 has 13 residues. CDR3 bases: TGTGCCAGCAGCCTCAGGGGAGTAGAGGGCTACACCTTC. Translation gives CASSLRGVEGYTF.

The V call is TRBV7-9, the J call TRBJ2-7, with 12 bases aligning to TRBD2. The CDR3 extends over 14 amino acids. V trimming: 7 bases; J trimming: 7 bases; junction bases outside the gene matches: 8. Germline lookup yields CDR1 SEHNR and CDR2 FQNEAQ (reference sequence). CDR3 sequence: CASTLAGGPREQYF. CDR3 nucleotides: TGTGCCAGCACCCTAGCGGGAGGGCCACGGGAGCAGTACTTC.

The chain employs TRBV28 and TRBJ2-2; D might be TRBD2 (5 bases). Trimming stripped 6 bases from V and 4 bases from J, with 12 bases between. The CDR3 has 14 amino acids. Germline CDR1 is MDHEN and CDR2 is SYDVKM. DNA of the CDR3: TGTGCCAGCAGCAGCCCTGAGGGCACCGGGGAGCTGTTTTTT. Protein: CASSSPEGTGELFF.

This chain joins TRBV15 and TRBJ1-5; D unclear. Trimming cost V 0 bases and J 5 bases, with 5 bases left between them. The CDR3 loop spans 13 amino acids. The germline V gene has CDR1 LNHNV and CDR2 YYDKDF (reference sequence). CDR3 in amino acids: CATSRDLYQPQHF. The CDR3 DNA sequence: TGTGCCACCAGCAGAGATCTGTATCAGCCCCAGCATTTT.

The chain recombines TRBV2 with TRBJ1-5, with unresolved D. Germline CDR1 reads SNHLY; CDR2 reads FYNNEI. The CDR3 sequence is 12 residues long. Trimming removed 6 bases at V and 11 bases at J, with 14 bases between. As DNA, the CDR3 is TGTGCCAGCAGGGGCAACGGCATGGCCCAGCATTTT. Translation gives CASRGNGMAQHF.

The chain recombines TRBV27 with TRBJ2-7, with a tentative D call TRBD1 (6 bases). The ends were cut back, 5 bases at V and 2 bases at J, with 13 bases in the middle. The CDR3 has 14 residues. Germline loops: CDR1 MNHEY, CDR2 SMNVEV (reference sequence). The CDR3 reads CASSTDSQPYEQYF. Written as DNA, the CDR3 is TGTGCCAGCAGTACGGACAGCCAACCCTACGAGCAGTACTTC.

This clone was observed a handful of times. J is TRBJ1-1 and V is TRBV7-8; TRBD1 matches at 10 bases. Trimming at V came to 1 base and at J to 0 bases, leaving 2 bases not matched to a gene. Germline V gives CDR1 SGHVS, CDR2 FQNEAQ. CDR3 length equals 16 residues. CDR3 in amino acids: CASSLVDRGLNTEAFF. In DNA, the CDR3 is TGTGCCAGCAGCTTAGTTGACAGGGGGCTGAACACTGAAGCTTTCTTT.

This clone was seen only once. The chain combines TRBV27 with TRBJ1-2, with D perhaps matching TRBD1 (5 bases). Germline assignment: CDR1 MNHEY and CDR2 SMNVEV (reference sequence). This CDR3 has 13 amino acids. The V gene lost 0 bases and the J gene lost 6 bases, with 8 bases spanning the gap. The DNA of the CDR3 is TGTGCCAGCAGTTTATCGGGACTGAATGGCTACACCTTC. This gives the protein CASSLSGLNGYTF.